Listed below are T cell receptor beta chains from one sample, sequenced in a study of CD8 T cells in Susac syndrome. TCRdb reprocessed the immunoSEQ multiplex PCR reads via MiXCR and lists one record per CDR3 protein. The sample lists approximately 190,000 distinct CDR3 sequences, around 95% occurring once. Sequencing used CD4+ T cells from PBMCs. These receptors all come from a human donor with Susac syndrome. Both conserved end residues are part of each CDR3. D genes are given only for firm matches. Size is omitted from some rows. Given values are once, few, many or a class for expanded clones.

CDR3 length	J gene	V gene	D gene	clone size	CDR3 DNA	CDR3 protein
16	TRBJ2-3	TRBV6-2/TRBV6-3	-	-	TGTGCCAGCAGTGATCTAGGACAGTTAGACACAGATACGCAGTATTTT	CASSDLGQLDTDTQYF
16	TRBJ1-6	TRBV7-9	TRBD1	-	TGTGCCAGCAGCTTAGGTCCGGGACAGTATAATTCACCCCTCCACTTT	CASSLGPGQYNSPLHF
14	TRBJ1-6	TRBV6-4	-	-	TGTGCCAGCAGTCGGGCCTTGACAGGATCACCCCTCCACTTT	CASSRALTGSPLHF
15	TRBJ1-5	TRBV19	TRBD1	-	TGTGCCAGTAGTCCTCTCTCGGGACAGAATCAGCCCCAGCATTTT	CASSPLSGQNQPQHF
12	TRBJ2-1	TRBV10-3	-	-	TGTGCCATCGGCCCGGGACTTCTCATGGGGTTCTTC	CAIGPGLLMGFF
14	TRBJ2-3	TRBV9	-	-	TGTGCCAGCAGTTCAGGGGCCAACACAGATACGCAGTATTTT	CASSSGANTDTQYF
17	TRBJ2-7	TRBV13	-	-	TGTGCCAGCAGCTTAAAATCCGGCCAAGGGGTTGGGGTAAAGCAGTACTTC	CASSLKSGQGVGVKQYF
14	TRBJ2-1	TRBV6-7	-	-	TGTGCCAGCAGTTACCCGGAGATGGGGGCTGAGCAGTTCTTC	CASSYPEMGAEQFF
14	TRBJ1-1	TRBV30	-	-	TGTGCCTGGAGTGTCCCGGCGCCGGGACCAAAAGCTTTCTTT	CAWSVPAPGPKAFF
12	TRBJ1-6	TRBV30	-	-	TGTGCCTGGAGTGTAATGTTGGCCCCAACCGTCTTT	CAWSVMLAPTVF
16	TRBJ1-1	TRBV30	TRBD1	-	TGTGCCTGGAGTACGCCCCGGACAGGGGGAGGCACTGAAGCTTTCTTT	CAWSTPRTGGGTEAFF
15	TRBJ2-5	TRBV29-1	-	-	TGCAGCGTGAAAGACTACAGACGGTTGGGGGAGACCCAGTACTTC	CSVKDYRRLGETQYF
17	TRBJ2-7	TRBV18	TRBD2	once	TGTGCCAGCTCACCGTTAGGACTAGCGGGGGGCACTGGGGAGCAGTACTTC	CASSPLGLAGGTGEQYF
15	TRBJ2-5	TRBV20-1	-	-	TGCAGTGCTAGAGTTTTGACACAACACCAAGAGACCCAGTACTTC	CSARVLTQHQETQYF
15	TRBJ2-7	TRBV25-1	TRBD1	-	TGTGCCAGCAGTCCTAACAGGGGTCACTCCTACGAGCAGTACTTC	CASSPNRGHSYEQYF
17	TRBJ1-5	TRBV27	-	-	TGTGCCAGCAGTTCCCGCATCGGTAGTCGGGGCAATCAGCCCCAGCATTTT	CASSSRIGSRGNQPQHF